The rows below give T cell receptor beta chains drawn from one sample of a study of blood T cell repertoires in COVID-19. The table came from immunoSEQ multiplex PCR; TCRdb's copy has only in-frame clones and leaves some out. The table records 300,000 to 350,000 clones, 85% to 90% of them present only once. Material: PBMCs or T cells enriched from blood (not recorded which). These receptors were collected from a woman between 18 and 29 years old with acute COVID-19. Both conserved end residues are part of each CDR3. A D gene is named only where the DNA matches it firmly. Size is omitted from some rows. Given values are once, few, many or a class for expanded clones.

TRBV7-3	TRBJ2-2	TRBD1	NA	CASSLSSGQERRELFF	TGTGCCAGCAGCTTATCGTCTGGACAGGAACGAAGGGAGCTGTTTTTT
TRBV29-1	TRBJ2-2	TRBD2	NA	CSVDGGAGELFF	TGCAGCGTTGATGGGGGGGCCGGGGAGCTGTTTTTT
TRBV21-1	TRBJ2-2	NA	NA	CASSLGRWGYTGELFF	TGTGCCAGCAGCCTCGGTCGGTGGGGCTACACCGGGGAGCTGTTTTTT
TRBV5-1	TRBJ2-3	TRBD2	NA	CASLPGTSGGDTQYF	TGCGCCAGTTTGCCCGGGACTAGCGGAGGGGATACGCAGTATTTT
TRBV3-1/TRBV3-2	TRBJ2-5	TRBD2	NA	CASSQDAPGGVQETQYF	TGTGCCAGCAGCCAAGACGCCCCGGGAGGGGTTCAAGAGACCCAGTACTTC
TRBV9	TRBJ1-2	NA	NA	CASSVVGVGDYGYTF	TGTGCCAGCAGCGTAGTGGGTGTAGGAGACTATGGCTACACCTTC
TRBV11-3	TRBJ1-4	NA	NA	CASSLYVGEYEKLFF	TGTGCCAGCAGCTTATATGTAGGGGAATACGAAAAACTGTTTTTT
TRBV7-9	TRBJ2-7	TRBD2	NA	CASSSGTSGSKYF	TGTGCCAGCAGCTCAGGGACTAGCGGGAGTAAGTACTTC
TRBV28	TRBJ2-1	NA	NA	CASSRGSLLYEQFF	TGTGCCAGCAGTCGGGGGTCCTTATTATATGAGCAGTTCTTC
TRBV6-1	TRBJ2-5	TRBD1	once	CASSEGGGGETQYF	TGTGCCAGCAGTGAAGGAGGGGGCGGGGAGACCCAGTACTTC
TRBV2	TRBJ2-5	TRBD1	NA	CASRADRAQETQYF	TGTGCCAGCAGAGCCGACAGGGCCCAAGAGACCCAGTACTTC
TRBV6-5	TRBJ2-7	TRBD1	few	CASSDNRGYEQYF	TGTGCCAGCAGCGATAACAGGGGCTACGAGCAGTACTTC
TRBV15	TRBJ1-5	TRBD1	NA	CATSRGRQGAWQPQHF	TGTGCCACCAGCAGAGGCCGGCAGGGGGCCTGGCAGCCCCAGCATTTT
TRBV7-2	TRBJ2-1	NA	NA	CASSLVRGTVEQFF	TGTGCCAGCAGCTTAGTCCGGGGTACGGTTGAGCAGTTCTTC
TRBV27	TRBJ2-1	NA	NA	CASKTDSSYNEQFF	TGTGCCAGCAAGACAGATAGCTCCTACAATGAGCAGTTCTTC
TRBV7-6	TRBJ1-1	NA	NA	CASRRGLNTEAFF	TGTGCCAGCAGGCGGGGGTTGAACACTGAAGCTTTCTTT
TRBV12-5	TRBJ1-4	TRBD1	NA	CASGPGQILGGEKLFF	TGTGCTAGTGGGCCGGGACAGATACTAGGAGGTGAAAAACTGTTTTTT
TRBV29-1	TRBJ1-5	NA	NA	CSVELGGGQPQHF	TGCAGCGTTGAACTCGGGGGGGGACAGCCCCAGCATTTT
TRBV28	TRBJ1-4	NA	NA	CASSSGILGKLFF	TGTGCCAGCAGTTCAGGGATCTTGGGAAAACTGTTTTTT
TRBV7-9	TRBJ1-5	NA	NA	CASSHEPGDQPQHF	TGTGCCAGCAGCCATGAACCCGGGGATCAGCCCCAGCATTTT
TRBV2	TRBJ2-1	TRBD2	NA	CASRRLAGVSYNEQFF	TGTGCCAGCAGGCGACTAGCGGGAGTTAGTTACAATGAGCAGTTCTTC
TRBV27	TRBJ2-7	TRBD1	once	CATSGQGIYEQYF	TGTGCCACCTCGGGACAGGGGATATACGAGCAGTACTTC
TRBV14	TRBJ2-2	NA	once	CASSRLGQNTGELFF	TGTGCCAGCAGCCGACTGGGACAGAACACCGGGGAGCTGTTTTTT
TRBV7-9	TRBJ1-1	NA	NA	CASSLIQESPF	TGTGCCAGCAGCTTAATCCAAGAAAGCCCCTTT
TRBV6-5	TRBJ1-3	NA	NA	CASSPGEARGNTIYF	TGTGCCAGCAGTCCCGGTGAAGCGCGAGGAAACACCATATATTTT
TRBV15	TRBJ2-7	TRBD1	NA	CATSRGFQDRTYEQYF	TGTGCCACCAGCAGAGGTTTCCAGGACAGGACCTACGAGCAGTACTTC
TRBV28	TRBJ1-1	NA	NA	CASLVAGMNTEAFF	TGTGCCAGCCTTGTGGCGGGTATGAACACTGAAGCTTTCTTT
TRBV18	TRBJ1-1	NA	few	CASSPPNRQNTEAFF	TGTGCCAGCTCACCACCGAACAGGCAGAACACTGAAGCTTTCTTT
TRBV19	TRBJ1-6	NA	NA	CASSIPDINSPLHF	TGTGCCAGTAGTATACCAGATATTAATTCACCCCTCCACTTT
TRBV27	TRBJ2-2	TRBD1	once	CASSWDRGMNTGELFF	TGTGCCAGCAGTTGGGACAGGGGGATGAACACCGGGGAGCTGTTTTTT
TRBV6-4	TRBJ2-1	TRBD2	NA	CASSDSGLAGGGEQFF	TGTGCCAGCAGTGACTCCGGACTAGCGGGAGGAGGTGAGCAGTTCTTC
TRBV6-5	TRBJ2-6	TRBD1	NA	CASSYGDSSGANVLTF	TGTGCCAGCAGTTACGGGGACAGCTCTGGGGCCAACGTCCTGACTTTC
TRBV19	TRBJ2-1	NA	NA	CASRYYQGEQFF	TGTGCCAGTAGATACTACCAGGGTGAGCAGTTCTTC
TRBV28	TRBJ1-1	TRBD1	NA	CASILAGQGARTEAFF	TGTGCCAGCATCTTGGCGGGACAGGGGGCGCGCACTGAAGCTTTCTTT
TRBV19	TRBJ1-3	NA	NA	CASSRGPDSGNTIYF	TGTGCCAGCAGCAGAGGGCCGGACTCTGGAAACACCATATATTTT
TRBV28	TRBJ2-2	TRBD1	NA	CASETGGAGPGELFF	TGTGCCAGCGAAACAGGGGGCGCAGGTCCCGGGGAGCTGTTTTTT
TRBV19	TRBJ2-3	TRBD2	NA	CASSFSGLAGGSDTQYF	TGTGCCAGTAGTTTCTCGGGACTAGCGGGAGGCTCAGATACGCAGTATTTT
TRBV5-1	TRBJ2-2	TRBD2	NA	CASLWLAGDNTGELFF	TGCGCCAGCCTGTGGCTAGCGGGAGATAACACCGGGGAGCTGTTTTTT
TRBV21-1	TRBJ2-1	NA	NA	CARLTVNDYNEQFF	TGTGCCAGACTGACAGTAAATGACTACAATGAGCAGTTCTTC
TRBV3-1/TRBV3-2	TRBJ2-1	NA	NA	CASRGASLNEQFF	TGTGCCAGCCGCGGGGCCAGTCTCAATGAGCAGTTCTTC
TRBV4-2	TRBJ2-2	NA	NA	CASSQVQTNTGELFF	TGTGCCAGCAGCCAAGTACAGACGAACACCGGGGAGCTGTTTTTT
TRBV28	TRBJ1-2	TRBD1	once	CASSPDRAGGYTF	TGTGCCAGCAGCCCGGACAGGGCCGGTGGCTACACCTTC
TRBV19	TRBJ2-7	TRBD2	NA	CASTQGLAGEQYF	TGTGCCAGTACCCAAGGACTAGCTGGCGAGCAGTACTTC